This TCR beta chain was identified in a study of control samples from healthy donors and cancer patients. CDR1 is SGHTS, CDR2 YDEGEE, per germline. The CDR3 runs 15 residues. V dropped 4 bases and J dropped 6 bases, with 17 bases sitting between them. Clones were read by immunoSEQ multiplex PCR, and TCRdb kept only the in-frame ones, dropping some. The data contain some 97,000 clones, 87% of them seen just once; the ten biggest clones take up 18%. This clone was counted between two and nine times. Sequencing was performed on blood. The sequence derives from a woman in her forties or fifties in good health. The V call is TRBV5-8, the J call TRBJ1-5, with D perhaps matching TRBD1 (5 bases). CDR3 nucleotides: TGTGCCAGCAGCCCTCCTCTGGGGGGTGGTCAGCCCCAGCATTTT. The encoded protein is CASSPPLGGGQPQHF.